The 11 T cell receptor beta chains below all came from one sample that was sequenced in a study of tumor and adjacent non-tumor tissue in lung cancer. No cell sorting was done before RNA was extracted from the tissue. The library came from three nested PCR rounds adapted from ARM-PCR protocols. TCRdb reprocessed the multiplex PCR reads via MiXCR and lists one record per CDR3 protein. This table has approximately 100,000 distinct CDR3 sequences, roughly 74% appearing once. Source material: lung tumor tissue. These receptors all stem from a woman aged 60 to 75 with non-small cell lung cancer.

A word on this clonotype: A read error is possible here, since a much larger clone lies one base away. V is TRBV10-1 and J is TRBJ2-7, with 9 positions matching TRBD2. The germline V gene encodes CDR1 WNHNN and CDR2 SYGVQD (reference sequence). CDR3 size: 14 residues. CDR3 protein: CASSESTSGYVQYF. CDR3 sequence (DNA): TGCGCCAGCAGTGAGTCAACTAGCGGGTACGTGCAGTACTTC.

About this clonotype: The junction differs from germline at one of its ends, possibly a read error. This chain connects TRBV4-3 to TRBJ2-1; no clear D gene. In germline, CDR1 is LGHNA, CDR2 YSLEER. The CDR3 contains 15 residues. This CDR3 is CASSQVLVSYNTRSF. As DNA, the CDR3 is TGCGCCAGCAGCCAAGTTCTCGTCTCCTACAATACACGGTCCTTC.

Of note for this clonotype: This likely comes from a read error, as the CDR3 has no conserved phenylalanine or tryptophan at its end. The rearrangement uses TRBV4-2 and TRBJ2-1, with 9 bases fitting TRBD2. Germline lookup yields CDR1 LGHNA and CDR2 YNFKEQ. J lost 5 bases, V lost 8 bases, and 10 bases had no gene match. This CDR3 region has 15 residues. CDR3 DNA: TGTGCCAGCGGGCTTAGAGCGGGAGGCCACAATGAGCAGTTCCTC. Amino acid sequence: CASGLRAGGHNEQFL.

The chain joins TRBV11-2 to TRBJ2-7; no clear D gene. V lost 5 bases, J lost 4 bases, and 12 bases lay in between. This CDR3 spans 13 amino acids. CDR1 and CDR2 from the germline V gene are SGHAT and FQNNGV. CDR3 amino acids: CASSREIMYEQYF. In DNA, the CDR3 is TGTGCCAGCAGCCGCGAGATTATGTACGAGCAGTACTTC.

Comment on this clonotype: Given the absence of the conserved phenylalanine or tryptophan at the CDR3 end, a read error is likely. The CDR3 nucleotides are TGTGCTAGCAGCTTGAGGCGACACAGCAATCAGCCCCAGCATTTA. This codes for CASSLRRHSNQPQHL. The rearrangement links TRBV5-6 to TRBJ1-5, with D unresolved. This CDR3 has 15 amino acids. Germline assignment: CDR1 SGHDT and CDR2 YYEEEE.

In its sample, this clonotype was seen many times. The genes are TRBV20-1 and TRBJ1-6, with TRBD1 identical over 10 bases. With V trimmed by 6 bases and J by 4 bases, 12 bases remained unmatched. This CDR3 is built from 17 residues. CDR1 is DFQATT, CDR2 SNEGSKA, per germline (reference sequence). The CDR3 bases are TGCAGTGCCCGGACAGGGGGGGAAAATATTTATAATTCACCCCTCCACTTT. Translated: CSARTGGENIYNSPLHF.

This clonotype was seen once. A read error may account for a junction end that differs from germline. V is TRBV20-1 and J is TRBJ1-5, with 7 bases fitting TRBD1. CDR3 size: 12 residues. Germline V gene sequence: CDR1 DFQATT, CDR2 SNEGSKA (reference sequence). CDR3 nucleotide sequence: TGCAGTGTTAGACAGGGTAGTCAGCCCCATCATTTT. It yields the protein CSVRQGSQPHHF.

At least ten counts were recorded for this clonotype. V usage is TRBV4-2 and J usage is TRBJ1-1; 8 nucleotides agree with TRBD1. The germline V gene encodes CDR1 LGHNA and CDR2 YNFKEQ. The ends lost 1 base at V and 0 bases at J; junction bases unmatched: 16. The CDR3 has 20 amino acids. CDR3 sequence: CASSQGGRIDRGGLNTEAFF. Here the CDR3 DNA reads TGTGCCAGCAGCCAAGGAGGGCGAATAGACAGGGGAGGGCTGAACACTGAAGCTTTCTTT.

Note on this clonotype: Possible read error: a much larger clone is one base away. The chain is built from TRBV4-3 and TRBJ2-6; the D gene is possibly TRBD1 (5 bases). Germline CDR1 and CDR2: LGHNA and YSLEER. The CDR3 runs to 18 residues. In DNA, the CDR3 is TGCGCCAGCAGCCAAGAGCATGATTACTTCTCTGGGGCCAACGCCCTGACTTTC. It yields the protein CASSQEHDYFSGANALTF.

Turning to this clonotype: Given the absence of the conserved phenylalanine or tryptophan at the CDR3 end, a read error is likely. It is unclear where the CDR3 begins or ends on the DNA, so no DNA is shown, and the CDR3 is as TCRdb lists it. This sequence joins TRBV5-4 and TRBJ2-2. CDR1 and CDR2 (germline): SGHNT, YYREEE (reference sequence). With termini counted, the CDR3 has 15 amino acids. CDR3 sequence: CASSLAEHNTGELLL.

Concerning this clonotype: A much larger clone differs by one base, so this may be a read error. No conserved phenylalanine or tryptophan is present at the end of the CDR3, so a read error is the likely explanation. The V and J genes are TRBV20-1 and TRBJ1-2; the match to TRBD1 covers 8 bases. V lost 5 bases and J lost 4; bases outside the gene matches: 3. This CDR3 region has 12 residues. The germline V gene encodes CDR1 DFQATT and CDR2 SNEGSKA (reference sequence). The DNA for the CDR3 is TGCAGTGCTGATACAGGGGGCTATGGCTACACCTTG. As protein: CSADTGGYGYTL.